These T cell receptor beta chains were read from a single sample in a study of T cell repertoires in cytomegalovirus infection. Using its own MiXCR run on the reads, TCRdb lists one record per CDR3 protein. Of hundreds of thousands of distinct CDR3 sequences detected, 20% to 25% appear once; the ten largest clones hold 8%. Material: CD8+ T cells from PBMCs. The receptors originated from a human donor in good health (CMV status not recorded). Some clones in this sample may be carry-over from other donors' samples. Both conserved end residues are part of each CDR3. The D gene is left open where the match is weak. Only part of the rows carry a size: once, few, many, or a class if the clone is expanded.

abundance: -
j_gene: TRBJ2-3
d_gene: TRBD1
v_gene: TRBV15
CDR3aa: CATSSRDSPLGDTQYF
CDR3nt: TGTGCCACCAGCAGTCGGGACAGCCCTCTTGGAGATACGCAGTATTTT

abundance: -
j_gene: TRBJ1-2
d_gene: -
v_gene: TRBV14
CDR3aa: CAGRRALYGYTF
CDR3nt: TGTGCCGGACGCAGGGCCCTTTATGGCTACACCTTC

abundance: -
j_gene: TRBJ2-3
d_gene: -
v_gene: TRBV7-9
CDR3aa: CASSSPWGATDTQYF
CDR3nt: TGTGCCAGCAGCTCCCCCTGGGGGGCAACAGATACGCAGTATTTT

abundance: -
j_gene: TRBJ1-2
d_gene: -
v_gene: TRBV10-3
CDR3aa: CAISDTGIDNGYTF
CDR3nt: TGTGCCATCAGTGATACGGGAATAGACAATGGCTACACCTTC

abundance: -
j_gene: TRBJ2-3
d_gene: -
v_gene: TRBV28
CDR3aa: CASSLPRGQAVTDTQYF
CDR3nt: TGTGCCAGCAGTTTACCGCGAGGCCAGGCAGTCACAGATACGCAGTATTTT

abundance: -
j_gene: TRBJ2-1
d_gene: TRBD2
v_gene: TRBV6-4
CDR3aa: CASSVQLAGGLYNEQFF
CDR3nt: TGTGCCAGCAGTGTCCAACTAGCGGGGGGCCTATACAATGAGCAGTTCTTC

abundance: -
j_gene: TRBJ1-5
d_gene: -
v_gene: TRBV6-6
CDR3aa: CASSVGGLNPQHF
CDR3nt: TGTGCCAGCTCCGTGGGGGGCTTGAACCCCCAGCATTTT

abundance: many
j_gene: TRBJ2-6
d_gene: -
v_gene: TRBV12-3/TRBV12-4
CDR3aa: CASRTLRGSGANVLTF
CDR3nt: TGTGCCAGCAGGACTCTACGGGGTTCAGGGGCCAACGTCCTGACTTTC

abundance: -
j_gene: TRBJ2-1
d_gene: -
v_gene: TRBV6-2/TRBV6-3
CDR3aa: CASRFRDLAINEQFF
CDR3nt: TGTGCCAGCCGTTTCCGGGACCTTGCTATTAATGAGCAGTTCTTC

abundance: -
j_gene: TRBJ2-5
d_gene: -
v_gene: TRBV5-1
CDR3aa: CASSLEADQGETQYF
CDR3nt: TGCGCCAGCAGCCTGGAGGCCGATCAGGGCGAGACCCAGTACTTC

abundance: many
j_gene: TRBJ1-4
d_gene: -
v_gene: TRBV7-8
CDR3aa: CASSLELWNEKLFF
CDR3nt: TGTGCCAGCAGCTTAGAGTTATGGAATGAAAAACTGTTTTTT

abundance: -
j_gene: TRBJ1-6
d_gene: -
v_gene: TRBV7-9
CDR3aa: CASSGTGRNSPLHF
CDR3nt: TGTGCCAGCAGCGGGACGGGCCGTAATTCACCCCTCCACTTT

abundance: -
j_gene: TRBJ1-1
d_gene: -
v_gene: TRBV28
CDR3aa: CANSFQGVNTEAFF
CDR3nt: TGTGCCAACAGTTTTCAGGGAGTGAACACTGAAGCTTTCTTT

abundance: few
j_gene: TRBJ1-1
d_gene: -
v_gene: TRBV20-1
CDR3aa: CSARDGQNTEAFF
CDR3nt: TGCAGTGCTAGAGACGGTCAGAACACTGAAGCTTTCTTT

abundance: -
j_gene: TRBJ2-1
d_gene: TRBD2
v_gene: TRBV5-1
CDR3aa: CASSLAKLAGGAEQFF
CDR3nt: TGCGCCAGCAGCTTGGCCAAACTAGCGGGGGGGGCTGAGCAGTTCTTC

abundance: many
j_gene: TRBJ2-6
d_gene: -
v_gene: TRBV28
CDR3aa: CASSLGFSASGANVLTF
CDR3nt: TGTGCCAGCAGTTTAGGGTTTAGCGCCTCTGGGGCCAACGTCCTGACTTTC

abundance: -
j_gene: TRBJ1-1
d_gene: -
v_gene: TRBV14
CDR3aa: CTSSQGSVGWNTEAFF
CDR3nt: TGTACCAGCAGCCAAGGGTCCGTGGGGTGGAACACTGAAGCTTTCTTT

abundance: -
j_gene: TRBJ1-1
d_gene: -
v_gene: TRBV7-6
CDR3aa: CASSSEVQDANTEAFF
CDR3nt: TGTGCCAGCAGCTCAGAGGTACAGGACGCGAACACTGAAGCTTTCTTT

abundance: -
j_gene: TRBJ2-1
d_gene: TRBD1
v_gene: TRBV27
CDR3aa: CASSLDFDRGRSYNEQFF
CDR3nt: TGTGCCAGCAGTTTAGACTTTGACAGGGGACGGAGTTACAATGAGCAGTTCTTC

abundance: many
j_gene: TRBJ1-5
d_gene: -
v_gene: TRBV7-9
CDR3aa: CASSEGGGKQPQHF
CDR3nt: TGTGCCAGCAGCGAGGGCGGGGGTAAGCAGCCCCAGCATTTT